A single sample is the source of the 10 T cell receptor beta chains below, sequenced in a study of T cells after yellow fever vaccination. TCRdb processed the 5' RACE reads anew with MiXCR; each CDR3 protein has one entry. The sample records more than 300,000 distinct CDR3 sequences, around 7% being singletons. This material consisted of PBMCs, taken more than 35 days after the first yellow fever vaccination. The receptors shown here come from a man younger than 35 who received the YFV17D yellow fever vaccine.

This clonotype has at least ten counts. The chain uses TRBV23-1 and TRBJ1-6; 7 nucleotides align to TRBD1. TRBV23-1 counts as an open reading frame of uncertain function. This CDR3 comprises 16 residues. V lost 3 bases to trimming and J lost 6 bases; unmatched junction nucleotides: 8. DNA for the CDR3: TGCGCCAGCAGTCAGGCGGGACAGCAGGTTAATTCACCCCTCCACTTT. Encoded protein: CASSQAGQQVNSPLHF.

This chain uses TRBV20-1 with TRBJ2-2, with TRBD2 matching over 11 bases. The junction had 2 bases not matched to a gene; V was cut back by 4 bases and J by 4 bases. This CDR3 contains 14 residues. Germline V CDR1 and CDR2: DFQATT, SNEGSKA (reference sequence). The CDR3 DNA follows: TGCAGTGCTATTCTAGCGGGGGGCACCGGGGAGCTGTTTTTT. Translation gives CSAILAGGTGELFF.

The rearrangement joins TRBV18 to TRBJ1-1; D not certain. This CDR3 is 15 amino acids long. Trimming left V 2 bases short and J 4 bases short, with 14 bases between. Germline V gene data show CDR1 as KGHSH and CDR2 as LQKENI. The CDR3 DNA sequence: TGTGCCAGCTCACCATCAATAGACGGGAGCACTGAAGCTTTCTTT. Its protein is CASSPSIDGSTEAFF.

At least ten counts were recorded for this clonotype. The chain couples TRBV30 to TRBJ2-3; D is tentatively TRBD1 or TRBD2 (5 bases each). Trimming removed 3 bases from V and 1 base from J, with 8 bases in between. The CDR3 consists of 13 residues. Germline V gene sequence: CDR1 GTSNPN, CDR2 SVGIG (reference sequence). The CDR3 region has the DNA TGTGCCTGGAGCTTGGGGGGCACAGATACGCAGTATTTT. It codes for CAWSLGGTDTQYF.

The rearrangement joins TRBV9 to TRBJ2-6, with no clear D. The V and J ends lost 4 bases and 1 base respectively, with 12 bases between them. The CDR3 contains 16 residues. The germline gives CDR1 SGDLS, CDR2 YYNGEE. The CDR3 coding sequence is TGTGCCAGCAGCTCCAATAGGGTTTCTGGGGCCAACGTCCTGACTTTC. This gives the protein CASSSNRVSGANVLTF.

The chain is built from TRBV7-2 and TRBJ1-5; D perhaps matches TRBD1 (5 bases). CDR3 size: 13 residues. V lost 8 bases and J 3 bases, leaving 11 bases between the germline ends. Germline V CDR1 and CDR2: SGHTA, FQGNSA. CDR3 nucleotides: TGTGCCAGCCTACAGGACCTCAATCAGCCCCAGCATTTT. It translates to CASLQDLNQPQHF.

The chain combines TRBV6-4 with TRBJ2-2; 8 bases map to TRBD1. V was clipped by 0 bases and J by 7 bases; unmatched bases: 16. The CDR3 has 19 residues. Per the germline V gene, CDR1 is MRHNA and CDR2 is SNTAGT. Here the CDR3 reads CASSDSSPVAGGRNGELFF. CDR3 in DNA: TGTGCCAGCAGTGACTCTTCTCCCGTGGCAGGGGGCCGGAACGGGGAGCTGTTTTTT.

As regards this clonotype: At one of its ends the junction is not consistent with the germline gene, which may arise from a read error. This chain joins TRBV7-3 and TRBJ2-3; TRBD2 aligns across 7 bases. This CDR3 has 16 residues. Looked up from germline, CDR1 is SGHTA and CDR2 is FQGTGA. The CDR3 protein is CASSLSGGGIPDTRYF. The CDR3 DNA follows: TGTGCCAGCAGCTTAAGCGGGGGAGGGATCCCAGATACGCGGTATTTT.

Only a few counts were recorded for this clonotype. The CDR3 region is CASSPVDGYEQYF. The CDR3 coding sequence is TGTGCCAGCTCACCGGTGGACGGGTACGAGCAGTACTTC. The chain uses TRBV18 and TRBJ2-7; D remains unclear. V shed 3 bases and J shed 4 bases, with 10 bases lying between them. CDR1 is KGHSH and CDR2 is LQKENI in the germline V gene. The CDR3 loop spans 13 amino acids.

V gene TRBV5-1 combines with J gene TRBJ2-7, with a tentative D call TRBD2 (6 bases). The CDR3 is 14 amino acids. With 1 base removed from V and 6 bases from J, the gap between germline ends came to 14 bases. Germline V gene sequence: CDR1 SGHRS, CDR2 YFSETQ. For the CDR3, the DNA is TGCGCCAGCAGCTTGATGGAGGGGAGGAGCGAGCAGTACTTC. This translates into CASSLMEGRSEQYF.